This passage covers 9 T cell receptor beta chains from one sample sequenced in a study of blood T cell repertoires in COVID-19. Here immunoSEQ multiplex PCR was the method, and the copy in TCRdb shows in-frame clones only, minus some. The repertoire consists of 81,000 or so clones, with around four fifths occurring once and the leading ten covering approximately 13%. The sample comprised peripheral blood. These receptors were taken from a human donor in a cohort sampled during active COVID-19.

The chain carries TRBV6-5 and TRBJ2-7; 9 bases align to TRBD1. This CDR3 is 14 amino acids long. The trim removed 6 bases at V and 2 bases at J, leaving 5 bases unmatched. Germline V gene sequence: CDR1 MNHEY, CDR2 SVGAGI. The CDR3 region has the DNA TGTGCCAGCAGAGCAGACAGGGGGGCCTACGAGCAGTACTTC. As protein: CASRADRGAYEQYF.

The V gene is TRBV30, the J gene TRBJ1-3; the D is unclear. V was cut by 3 bases and J by 6 bases, with 12 bases left in between. The CDR3 runs to 13 residues. The V gene's germline CDR1 is GTSNPN and CDR2 SVGIG (reference sequence). CDR3 region: CAWSRDTLNTIYF. Here the CDR3 DNA reads TGTGCCTGGAGCCGCGACACTTTAAACACCATATATTTT.

The chain employs TRBV3-1 (or the pseudogene TRBV3-2) and TRBJ1-5, with TRBD1 identical over 9 bases. The CDR3 spans 14 residues. Germline V gives CDR1 LGHDT, CDR2 YNNKEL (reference sequence). V lost 3 bases, J lost 5 bases, and 2 bases stayed unmatched. The CDR3 spells CASSQTGGDQPQHF. The CDR3 bases are TGTGCCAGCAGCCAGACAGGGGGGGATCAGCCCCAGCATTTT.

V and J are TRBV5-1 and TRBJ2-3, with D unresolved. Germline V lookup: CDR1 SGHRS, CDR2 YFSETQ. With 4 bases removed from V and 2 bases from J, the gap between germline ends came to 17 bases. This CDR3 region has 16 residues. CDR3 loop: CASSIPGSLLTDTQYF. Here the CDR3 DNA reads TGCGCCAGCAGCATACCCGGGTCTTTACTCACAGATACGCAGTATTTT. Together with reference TRBV5-1 and TRBJ2-3, the CDR3 gives the full variable domain: KAGVTQTPRYLIKTRGQQVTLSCSPISGHRSVSWYQQTPGQGLQFLFEYFSETQRNKGNFPGRFSGRQFSNSRSEMNVSTLELGDSALYLCASSIPGSLLTDTQYFGPGTRLTVL.

This clone was counted between two and nine times. The rearrangement links TRBV6-1 to TRBJ1-5; D unresolved. CDR1 and CDR2 from the germline V gene are MNHNS and SASEGT. The CDR3 length is 15 residues. The V and J ends lost 2 bases and 3 bases respectively, with 11 bases between them. This chain's CDR3 is CASSESRSDNQPQHF. The CDR3 nucleotides read TGTGCCAGCAGTGAATCGAGGAGTGACAATCAGCCCCAGCATTTT.

The CDR3 nucleotides read TGTGCCAATTTACTAGCGGCCAAGCTCGATACGCAGTATTTT. It translates to CANLLAAKLDTQYF. The V call is TRBV2, the J call TRBJ2-3, with TRBD2 matching 8 bases. The V and J ends lost 10 bases and 6 bases, in that order; junction bases with no gene match: 12. Germline loops: CDR1 SNHLY, CDR2 FYNNEI. CDR3 size: 14 residues.

J is TRBJ1-4 and V is TRBV19; 8 bases align to TRBD1. The V segment lost 8 bases and the J segment 4 bases; nucleotides outside the gene matches: 12. CDR3 length: 16 amino acids. Germline values: CDR1 LNHDA, CDR2 SQIVND (reference sequence). The DNA for the CDR3 is TGTGCCAGTTCCCCCAAAAGACAGGGGATTAATGAAAAACTGTTTTTT. This sequence encodes CASSPKRQGINEKLFF.

This CDR3 is CASVKDSRNTGELFF. The CDR3 region has the DNA TGTGCCAGCGTTAAAGACTCAAGAAACACCGGGGAGCTGTTTTTT. This chain uses TRBV6-5 with TRBJ2-2; no reliable D call. V gave up 8 bases and J gave up 2 bases, with 15 bases separating them. This CDR3 is built from 15 residues. Germline CDR1 reads MNHEY; CDR2 reads SVGAGI.

The chain couples TRBV9 to TRBJ2-3; 8 bases are a match to TRBD2. Germline V gene data show CDR1 as SGDLS and CDR2 as YYNGEE. The CDR3 length is 15 residues. Losses at the gene ends were 0 bases for V and 3 bases for J; bases not matched to a gene: 3. CDR3 nucleotide sequence: TGTGCCAGCAGCGTAGCGCGGGGGGCGACAGATACGCAGTATTTT. Translating gives CASSVARGATDTQYF.